The next 5 T cell receptor beta chains were all read from a single sample in a study of Ad26.COV2.S vaccination and SARS-CoV-2 variants. Profiling relied on immunoSEQ multiplex PCR, and the TCRdb table lists in-frame clones only, not all of them. The sample shows over 400,000 clones, approximately 89% of them seen only once. Treatment indicated: 15 to 20 received Ad26.COV2.S at low or high dose, single or two shots; about 5 received placebo; per-sample allocation not given. Samples analyzed were those drawn on day 63 after the first vaccine or placebo injection. The material was peripheral blood, obtained in a trial of Ad26.COV2.S vaccine versus placebo. These receptors were collected from a person between 18 and 60 years old who received the Ad26.COV2.S COVID-19 vaccine or a placebo.

The chain uses TRBV29-1 and TRBJ2-7; 11 nucleotides line up with TRBD2. CDR3 length: 13 amino acids. The V gene's germline CDR1 is SQVTM and CDR2 ANQGSEA. V lost 4 bases, J lost 3 bases, and 2 bases stayed unmatched. This CDR3 reads CSVALAGGYEQYF. DNA of the CDR3: TGCAGCGTTGCCCTAGCGGGGGGCTACGAGCAGTACTTC.

The CDR3 is CASSGREGSTEAFF. DNA for the CDR3: TGTGCCAGCAGCGGCCGGGAGGGATCCACTGAAGCTTTCTTT. The chain is built from TRBV7-8 and TRBJ1-1, with no clear D. The CDR3 length is 14 residues. Germline V gives CDR1 SGHVS, CDR2 FQNEAQ. V was pared by 5 bases and J by 4 bases, with 14 bases between.

The chain employs TRBV20-1 and TRBJ2-3, with 7 bases fitting TRBD2. Germline V gene data show CDR1 as DFQATT and CDR2 as SNEGSKA (reference sequence). The CDR3 consists of 15 residues. Germline trimming cut 3 bases from V and 1 base from J; bases unmatched to any gene: 7. This CDR3 reads CSASGGRSGTDTQYF. CDR3 DNA sequence: TGCAGTGCTAGTGGCGGGAGATCCGGCACAGATACGCAGTATTTT.

This CDR3 is CASSPTMRTIGNTIYF. The CDR3 coding sequence is TGTGCCAGCTCACCAACAATGAGGACAATTGGAAACACCATATATTTT. The chain carries TRBV18 and TRBJ1-3; a possible D gene is TRBD1 (5 bases). From germline, CDR1 is KGHSH and CDR2 LQKENI. There are 16 residues in the CDR3. V was clipped by 2 bases and J by 3 bases, with 14 bases between them. The full variable domain, rest sourced from reference TRBV18 and TRBJ1-3, is NAGVMQNPRHLVRRRGQEARLRCSPMKGHSHVYWYRQLPEEGLKFMVYLQKENIIDESGMPKERFSAEFPKEGPSILRIQQVVRGDSAAYFCASSPTMRTIGNTIYFGEGSWLTVV.

CDR3 nucleotide sequence: TGTGCCACCAGTGATTTTAACGGGGAGCTGTTTTTT. Encoded protein: CATSDFNGELFF. The rearrangement links TRBV24-1 to TRBJ2-2; no clear D gene. The V end lost 1 base, the J end lost 7 bases, and 3 bases lay between the germline ends. Germline V gene data show CDR1 as KGHDR and CDR2 as SFDVKD. The length of the CDR3 is 12 residues.